One sample yielded the 21 T cell receptor beta chains listed below, sequenced in a study of metastatic and nonmetastatic thyroid tumors. No patient had received any treatment before thyroid surgery. TCRdb re-clonotyped the PCR reads via MiXCR. The sample shows under 35,000 clones, around 25% of them seen only once. Sequenced: blood. The receptor source for this set is a female donor with papillary thyroid cancer or a benign thyroid nodule (not recorded which). Some clones in this sample may be carry-over from other donors' samples.

This clone was seen ten or more times. The chain couples TRBV19 to TRBJ1-2, with a possible D match to TRBD1 (6 bases). CDR3 length equals 14 residues. Trimming took 3 bases from V and 3 from J, leaving 11 bases between them. Germline V gene data show CDR1 as LNHDA and CDR2 as SQIVND (reference sequence). CDR3 sequence (DNA): TGTGCCAGTAGTATCGAGGGGGGAGACTATGGCTACACCTTC. Its protein product is CASSIEGGDYGYTF.

This clone has ten or more counts. The rearrangement uses TRBV7-9 and TRBJ2-1, with TRBD2 identical over 11 bases. Germline CDR1 reads SEHNR; CDR2 reads FQNEAQ (reference sequence). V was clipped by 6 bases and J by 2 bases; unmatched bases: 3. CDR3 length equals 15 residues. CDR3 region: CASRGTSGTYNEQFF. In nucleotides, the CDR3 is TGTGCCAGCAGAGGGACTAGCGGTACCTACAATGAGCAGTTCTTC.

Comment on this clone: As the CDR3 is not closed by the conserved phenylalanine or tryptophan, this likely results from a read error. The limits of the CDR3 on the DNA are not certain, so only TCRdb's listed CDR3 is given. The chain's CDR3 is CASSEGRGGEQDC. The V call is TRBV6-1, the J call TRBJ2-7; TRBD1 was called by the table and not checked on the DNA. Germline values: CDR1 MNHNS, CDR2 SASEGT. Termini included, the CDR3 measures 13 amino acids.

This chain uses TRBV6-1 with TRBJ2-6, with D possibly TRBD1 on 6 matching bases. The V end lost 6 bases, the J end lost 11 bases, and 32 bases lay between the germline ends. Germline CDR1 and CDR2: MNHNS and SASEGT. CDR3 length: 19 amino acids. DNA for the CDR3: TGTGCCAGCAGAACCCGGACAGACAATACATACTCTGGGGGCTACGTCCTGACTTTC. Amino acid sequence: CASRTRTDNTYSGGYVLTF.

This clone was picked up many times. The chain combines TRBV9 with TRBJ1-1; D might be TRBD1 (6 bases). The CDR3 has 13 amino acids. Germline CDR1 and CDR2: SGDLS and YYNGEE. Trimming pared 2 bases from V and 5 bases from J, leaving 10 bases between. CDR3 amino acids: CASSVSRGTEAFF. CDR3 coding DNA: TGTGCCAGCAGCGTTAGTAGGGGGACTGAAGCTTTCTTT.

This rearrangement joins TRBV5-1 to TRBJ2-7; 8 bases fit TRBD1. With 0 bases clipped from V and 0 bases from J, the junction kept 2 bases outside the gene matches. The CDR3 is made up of 15 amino acids. The germline V gene has CDR1 SGHRS and CDR2 YFSETQ. The CDR3 here is CASSLGTGGSYEQYF. The DNA of the CDR3 is TGCGCCAGCAGCTTGGGTACAGGGGGCTCCTACGAGCAGTACTTC.

The chain uses TRBV20-1 and TRBJ2-1; TRBD2 might be the D (6 bases). The V gene's germline CDR1 is DFQATT and CDR2 SNEGSKA (reference sequence). The CDR3 runs 16 residues. The V end was cut by 0 bases, the J end by 4 bases, with 16 bases between. CDR3 sequence: CSARDLSSVNYNEQFF. CDR3 sequence (DNA): TGCAGTGCTAGAGATCTTTCTAGCGTAAATTACAATGAGCAGTTCTTC.

At least ten counts were recorded for this clone. This rearrangement joins TRBV28 to TRBJ2-3; 7 nucleotides line up with TRBD2. The ends lost 6 bases at V and 0 bases at J; junction bases unmatched: 12. This CDR3 is 17 amino acids long. Germline lookup yields CDR1 MDHEN and CDR2 SYDVKM. The DNA of the CDR3 is TGTGCCAGCAGCCGGAGCGGGGCCTGGGGGAGCACAGATACGCAGTATTTT. Protein sequence: CASSRSGAWGSTDTQYF.

The chain is built from TRBV20-1 and TRBJ1-1; TRBD1 agrees at 7 bases. Trimming at V came to 6 bases and at J to 5 bases, leaving 6 bases not matched to a gene. The CDR3 sequence is 12 residues long. Germline V gene lookup returns CDR1 DFQATT and CDR2 SNEGSKA (reference sequence). The CDR3 nucleotides are TGCAGTGCACCCACGACAGGGACTGAAGCTTTCTTT. This sequence encodes CSAPTTGTEAFF.

This clone was counted ten times or more. The rearrangement links TRBV30 to TRBJ2-3; D unclear. Trimming stripped 0 bases from V and 0 bases from J, with 19 bases between. The CDR3 contains 18 residues. Germline-derived CDR1 and CDR2 are GTSNPN and SVGIG (reference sequence). The CDR3 region is CAWSVRGPLLTSTDTQYF. The CDR3 nucleotides read TGTGCCTGGAGTGTACGAGGACCACTCCTTACTAGCACAGATACGCAGTATTTT.

This clone was recorded only once. The chain joins TRBV20-1 to TRBJ1-5, with no clear D. The CDR3 totals 16 residues. The germline CDR1 and CDR2 sequences are DFQATT and SNEGSKA (reference sequence). The CDR3 DNA reads TGCAATGCCAACATACCGGGAAAGATTAGCAATCAGCCCCAGCATTTT. Translating gives CNANIPGKISNQPQHF.

Comment on this clone: The junction and the germline gene differ at one end; a read error may be behind it. The chain recombines TRBV11-3 with TRBJ2-3; D may correspond to TRBD1 or TRBD2 (5 bases each). The germline V gene encodes CDR1 SGHNT and CDR2 YENEEA. This CDR3 has 15 residues. The DNA for the CDR3 is TGTGCCTCCGTTGGGGGAACATTAGACACAGATTCGCAGTATTTT. It specifies CASVGGTLDTDSQYF.

This clone has ten or more counts. This chain connects TRBV2 to TRBJ2-4, with a tentative D call TRBD2 (6 bases). Germline assignment: CDR1 SNHLY and CDR2 FYNNEI. Trimming shortened V by 4 bases and J by 9 bases, and 19 bases separated the two germline ends. The CDR3 consists of 15 residues. Here the CDR3 DNA reads TGTGCCAGCAGTGCGTCACTAGGTGGGGACTCCATTCAGTACTTC. Protein: CASSASLGGDSIQYF.

This clone was seen ten or more times. Other DNA sequences of this sample code for an identical CDR3. This sequence joins TRBV3-1 and TRBJ1-2; D gene unclear. The V end was cut by 1 base, the J end by 4 bases, with 4 bases between. This CDR3 has 12 residues. Germline-derived CDR1 and CDR2 are LGHDT and YNNKEL (reference sequence). CDR3 protein: CASSQGFYGYTF. CDR3 in DNA: TGTGCCAGCAGCCAAGGGTTCTATGGCTACACCTTC.

The chain couples TRBV4-2 to TRBJ2-7, with 7 bases lining up with TRBD2. CDR1 LGHNA and CDR2 YNFKEQ come from the germline V gene. The CDR3 totals 14 residues. Trimming removed 0 bases from V and 3 bases from J; junction bases left unmatched: 2. The CDR3 reads CASSQERGYYEQYF. CDR3 nucleotide sequence: TGTGCCAGCAGCCAAGAGCGGGGGTACTACGAGCAGTACTTC.

This clone has a count of ten or more. This sequence joins TRBV30 and TRBJ1-1, with no clear D. CDR1 GTSNPN and CDR2 SVGIG come from the germline V gene (reference sequence). V dropped 0 bases and J dropped 7 bases, with 6 bases sitting between them. The CDR3 has 11 residues. The CDR3: CAWSVSLEAFF. The CDR3 nucleotides read TGTGCCTGGAGTGTCTCACTTGAAGCTTTCTTT. Filled out from reference TRBV30 and TRBJ1-1, the complete variable domain reads SQTIHQWPATLVQPVGSPLSLECTVEGTSNPNLYWYRQAAGRGLQLLFYSVGIGQISSEVPQNLSASRPQDRQFILSSKKLLLSDSGFYLCAWSVSLEAFFGQGTRLTVV.

The chain carries TRBV7-2 and TRBJ2-7; 9 bases are a match to TRBD2. The CDR3 consists of 16 residues. V lost 2 bases to trimming and J lost 0 bases; unmatched junction nucleotides: 5. Germline CDR1 reads SGHTA; CDR2 reads FQGNSA. This CDR3 is CASSLTGGLASYEQYF. The CDR3 DNA reads TGTGCCAGCAGCTTAACGGGGGGACTAGCCTCCTACGAGCAGTACTTC. Full variable domain (missing parts from reference TRBV7-2 and TRBJ2-7): GAGVSQSPSNKVTEKGKDVELRCDPISGHTALYWYRQSLGQGLEFLIYFQGNSAPDKSGLPSDRFSAERTGGSVSTLTIQRTQQEDSAVYLCASSLTGGLASYEQYFGPGTRLTVT.

This clone was observed at least ten times. This chain joins TRBV20-1 and TRBJ1-1; D is uncertain. There are 12 residues in the CDR3. Trimming shortened V by 6 bases and J by 0 bases, and 8 bases separated the two germline ends. In germline, CDR1 is DFQATT, CDR2 SNEGSKA (reference sequence). This chain's CDR3 is CSARRVNTEAFF. The CDR3 DNA sequence: TGCAGTGCCAGACGAGTGAACACTGAAGCTTTCTTT.

Turning to this clone: A junction end diverges from the germline sequence, so it may reflect a read error. The CDR3 sequence is CSSIPMIQETQYF. The DNA for the CDR3 is TGTTCCAGCATCCCCATGATCCAAGAGACCCAGTACTTC. V gene TRBV3-1 combines with J gene TRBJ2-5; D gene ambiguous. Germline values: CDR1 LGHDT, CDR2 YNNKEL (reference sequence). This CDR3 has 13 amino acids.

The chain couples TRBV4-1 to TRBJ2-1, with TRBD2 matching 9 bases. Germline V gives CDR1 MGHRA, CDR2 YSYEKL. The ends lost 1 base at V and 4 bases at J; junction bases unmatched: 5. The CDR3 has 16 amino acids. CDR3 sequence: CASSQGIAGAYNEQFF. CDR3 bases: TGCGCCAGCAGCCAAGGTATAGCGGGAGCTTACAATGAGCAGTTCTTC.

A note on this clone: Compared with germline, one end of the junction differs, possibly owing to a read error. The chain uses TRBV6-4 and TRBJ2-7; D ambiguous. Germline loops: CDR1 MRHNA, CDR2 SNTAGT. The CDR3 loop spans 17 amino acids. The CDR3 DNA reads TGTGCCAGCAGTGACAGGGAACACACATGGTATCCCTACGAGGAGTACTTC. Translated: CASSDREHTWYPYEEYF.